The present T cell receptor (beta chain) was sequenced within a study of blood T cell repertoires in COVID-19. TCRdb's table, derived via immunoSEQ multiplex PCR, lists solely in-frame clones and lacks some. The table lists just over 250,000 clones, roughly four fifths of them singletons. Germline CDR1 reads SGHNT; CDR2 reads YENEEA. The CDR3 has 16 amino acids. Trimming took 5 bases from V and 4 from J; bases not matched to a gene: 6. The chain is built from TRBV11-3 and TRBJ1-3; 12 nucleotides line up with TRBD1. This TCR was sampled from a man under 40 with acute COVID-19. Sequencing input: PBMCs or T cells enriched from blood (not recorded which). CDR3 region: CASSPGQGALGNTIYF. As DNA, the CDR3 is TGTGCCAGCAGCCCGGGACAGGGGGCCCTCGGAAACACCATATATTTT.